These T cell receptor beta chains were read from a single sample in a study of shared clonotypes between healthy human individuals. The method was immunoSEQ multiplex PCR; TCRdb's version includes in-frame clones alone and lacks a portion of them. The table has a few million clones, roughly 92% seen once. Material for sequencing was naive CD4+ T cells sorted from blood. All receptors come from a young man in good health. Both conserved end residues are part of each CDR3. The D gene is left open where the match is weak. The size field is filled for only some rows; it gives once, few, many or a size class.

D gene: NA; J gene: TRBJ2-4; V gene: TRBV7-9; clone size: NA; CDR3 DNA: TGTGCCAGCAGCTTAGTTAAGCTGGGCGAAAACATTCAGTACTTC; CDR3 protein: CASSLVKLGENIQYF
D gene: NA; J gene: TRBJ2-7; V gene: TRBV10-3; clone size: NA; CDR3 DNA: TGTGCCATCAGAAAGGACTCCTACGAGCAGTACTTC; CDR3 protein: CAIRKDSYEQYF
D gene: TRBD2; J gene: TRBJ2-7; V gene: TRBV11-2; clone size: NA; CDR3 DNA: TGTGCCAGCAGCTCGATGGCGGGAGTCTACGAGCAGTACTTC; CDR3 protein: CASSSMAGVYEQYF
D gene: NA; J gene: TRBJ2-5; V gene: TRBV7-9; clone size: NA; CDR3 DNA: TGTGCCAGCACGGCCCAAGAGACCCAGTACTTC; CDR3 protein: CASTAQETQYF
D gene: TRBD1; J gene: TRBJ1-4; V gene: TRBV28; clone size: NA; CDR3 DNA: TGTGCCAGCAGCTCGGGACAGGTCCCCTCCCAACTGTTTTTT; CDR3 protein: CASSSGQVPSQLFF
D gene: NA; J gene: TRBJ2-3; V gene: TRBV6-5; clone size: NA; CDR3 DNA: TGTGCCAGCAGTTACATCGGGAGTCGCACAGATACGCAGTATTTT; CDR3 protein: CASSYIGSRTDTQYF
D gene: TRBD2; J gene: TRBJ2-1; V gene: TRBV28; clone size: once; CDR3 DNA: TGTGCCAGCACTACTAGCGGGGCCTACAATGAGCAGTTCTTC; CDR3 protein: CASTTSGAYNEQFF
D gene: NA; J gene: TRBJ2-5; V gene: TRBV21-1; clone size: NA; CDR3 DNA: TGTGCCAGCAGCAAAGAGGGACAGGGGGCGAGGGAGACCCAGTACTTC; CDR3 protein: CASSKEGQGARETQYF
D gene: NA; J gene: TRBJ1-2; V gene: TRBV19; clone size: once; CDR3 DNA: TGTGCCAGTAGGACTGGGGAGAACTATGGCTACACCTTC; CDR3 protein: CASRTGENYGYTF
D gene: NA; J gene: TRBJ1-1; V gene: TRBV6-1; clone size: NA; CDR3 DNA: TGTGCCAGCAAAGGGACGGCCAACACTGAAGCTTTCTTT; CDR3 protein: CASKGTANTEAFF